A selection of T cell receptor beta chains follows, all from one sample in a study of shared clonotypes between healthy human individuals. TCRdb's table, derived via immunoSEQ multiplex PCR, lists solely in-frame clones and lacks some. The data hold about 380,000 clones, with roughly 96% observed a single time. Sequenced sample: memory CD8+ T cells sorted from blood. The receptors derive from a young man in good health. The CDR3 runs from the conserved cysteine through the conserved F or W. The D gene is left open where the match is weak. The size field is filled for only some rows; it gives once, few, many or a size class.

v_gene	j_gene	abundance	d_gene	CDR3nt	CDR3aa
TRBV5-3	TRBJ2-3	-	-	TGTGCCAGACCCTGCACAGATACGCAGTATTTT	CARPCTDTQYF
TRBV28	TRBJ2-7	once	-	TGTGCCAGCAGCCGCCTAACTAGCCCCGCCTACGAGCAGTACTTC	CASSRLTSPAYEQYF
TRBV5-5	TRBJ2-7	-	TRBD2	TGTGCCAGCAGTTCCCCTCGACCGGGACTAGCGGGAGAGCAGTACTTC	CASSSPRPGLAGEQYF
TRBV18	TRBJ2-3	-	-	TGTGCCAGCTCCGACGGTGATACGCAGTATTTT	CASSDGDTQYF
TRBV30	TRBJ1-3	-	-	TGTGCCTGGGACAGCTTCTCTGGAAACACCATATATTTT	CAWDSFSGNTIYF
TRBV7-9	TRBJ2-1	-	TRBD1	TGTGCCAGCAGCCCAGCCTTCAGGGGGCGACGGTACAATGAGCAGTTCTTC	CASSPAFRGRRYNEQFF
TRBV4-2	TRBJ1-3	-	-	TGTGCCAGCAGCCAAGATCAGGGTGGAAACACCATATATTTT	CASSQDQGGNTIYF
TRBV11-2	TRBJ2-7	-	-	TGTGCCAGCAGCCCCCCTTGGGAACCGCGGTCCGAGCAGTACTTC	CASSPPWEPRSEQYF
TRBV5-4	TRBJ1-1	-	-	TGTGCCAGCAGCTTGGGGTCGAGGGAAGCTTTCTTT	CASSLGSREAFF
TRBV16	TRBJ1-5	-	-	TGTGCCAGCAGCCAAATGCACGCCCGGAGCTTGGGCAATCAGCCCCAGCATTTT	CASSQMHARSLGNQPQHF
TRBV11-2	TRBJ2-7	-	-	TGTGCCAGCAGCTTAGTGCCAGGTGGGGCGTACGAGCAGTACTTC	CASSLVPGGAYEQYF
TRBV11-3	TRBJ1-4	-	-	TGTGCCAGCAGCTTACAGGGGCCTAATGAAAAACTGTTTTTT	CASSLQGPNEKLFF
TRBV6-5	TRBJ2-1	-	TRBD2	TGTGCCAGCATCGGGACTACCTCCTACAATGAGCAGTTCTTC	CASIGTTSYNEQFF
TRBV5-1	TRBJ2-2	-	TRBD2	TGCGCCAGCAGCGGACTAGCGGGAGACACCGGGGAGCTGTTTTTT	CASSGLAGDTGELFF
TRBV4-1	TRBJ2-3	-	TRBD2	TGCGCCAGCAGCCAAGGACTAGCAGCAGATACGCAGTATTTT	CASSQGLAADTQYF
TRBV6-5	TRBJ2-7	-	TRBD1	TGTGCCAGCAGTTACCGGGACAGGGGCCTATACGAGCAGTACTTC	CASSYRDRGLYEQYF
TRBV13	TRBJ1-4	-	TRBD1	TGTGCCAGCAGCCACCGGGACAGGGGAGAAAAACTGTTTTTT	CASSHRDRGEKLFF
TRBV19	TRBJ1-5	-	-	TGTGCCAGTTCGGGGATTTGGAATCAGCCCCAGCATTTT	CASSGIWNQPQHF
TRBV5-6	TRBJ2-5	-	-	TGTGCCAGCAGCTTCCAGGACCAAGAGACCCAGTACTTC	CASSFQDQETQYF
TRBV27	TRBJ1-1	-	TRBD1	TGTGCCAGCAGGGCCCGGGACAGGGGGTGGGACACTGAAGCTTTCTTT	CASRARDRGWDTEAFF
TRBV6-6	TRBJ2-5	once	TRBD1	TGTGCCAGCAGCCGGGACAGCCAACAAGAGACCCAGTACTTC	CASSRDSQQETQYF
TRBV5-6	TRBJ2-3	-	-	TGTGCCAGCAGCTTGGGTCTCAACACAGATACGCAGTATTTT	CASSLGLNTDTQYF
TRBV14	TRBJ2-7	-	-	TGTGCCAGCAGCCTGATTTCGGACGGATTCTCCTACGAGCAGTACTTC	CASSLISDGFSYEQYF
TRBV30	TRBJ1-5	-	TRBD1	TGTGCCTGGAGTAGGTGTCGGGGACAGGGGTGTAATCAGCCCCAGCATTTT	CAWSRCRGQGCNQPQHF
TRBV7-9	TRBJ1-3	-	-	TGTGCCAGCAGAGCCGCTGGATCCGGAAACACCATATATTTT	CASRAAGSGNTIYF
TRBV6-6	TRBJ2-7	-	-	TGTGCCAGCAGTTACGTGACGGAGACCTACGAGCAGTACTTC	CASSYVTETYEQYF
TRBV28	TRBJ1-2	few	TRBD1	TGTGCCAGCAACCCTACACGGGACAGGGATGGCTATGGCTACACCTTC	CASNPTRDRDGYGYTF
TRBV6-6	TRBJ1-1	-	-	TGTGCCAGCAGTTACGGGCAGGCTTTTAACACTGAAGCTTTCTTT	CASSYGQAFNTEAFF
TRBV6-1	TRBJ2-3	-	TRBD2	TGTGCCAGCAGCGGACTAGTTGATACGCAGTATTTT	CASSGLVDTQYF
TRBV28	TRBJ1-5	-	-	TGTGCCAGCAGCGTCCTGGTCAGCAATCAGCCCCAGCATTTT	CASSVLVSNQPQHF
TRBV19	TRBJ1-2	-	-	TGTGCCAGTAGTTTATCAGGGTGGGACTATGGCTACACCTTC	CASSLSGWDYGYTF
TRBV11-2	TRBJ2-7	-	-	TGTGCCAGCAGCTTAGGGCTACACGAGCAGTACTTC	CASSLGLHEQYF
TRBV19	TRBJ2-6	-	-	TGTGCCAGTAGTATAGATAGGGGAGGCAGGGGCCCCAGGGGGGCCAACGTCCTGACTTTC	CASSIDRGGRGPRGANVLTF
TRBV19	TRBJ2-5	once	TRBD2	TGTGCCAGTAGTATGGGACTAGCGGCACAAGAGACCCAGTACTTC	CASSMGLAAQETQYF
TRBV6-6	TRBJ2-7	-	-	TGTGCCAGCAGCCTAGATCTCTCCCGGAAGGAGCAGTACTTC	CASSLDLSRKEQYF
TRBV5-4	TRBJ2-7	-	-	TGTGCCAGCAGCTTGGACTACAGCCGTTACGAGCAGTACTTC	CASSLDYSRYEQYF